A single T cell receptor (beta chain) is shown here with its context. Its target is unknown. The sample belongs to a study of cytomegalovirus exposure and HLA in healthy donors. Overall study findings and caveats: Being indistinguishable, some V segments were excluded, TRBV6-2 and TRBV6-3 among them. The listing of fewer than 200 TCR beta chains classed them as cytomegalovirus-associated. Rarity characterized most TCR sequences, yet some public TCRs appeared in many donors.

13 Jbeta primers and 60 Vbeta primers were used for the PCR. Using immunoSEQ multiplex PCR, the repertoire was profiled, and TCRdb retains in-frame clones only, with some absent. Altogether fewer than 150,000 clones are present, roughly 78% being singletons, with the ten largest covering about 7%. Donors were nominally healthy when sampled, though unrecorded immune exposures were likely. Trimming cost V 10 bases and J 6 bases, with 13 bases left between them. The CDR3 is 11 amino acids. From germline, CDR1 is MNHEY and CDR2 SVGAGI. This TCR was sampled from a middle-aged man in good health and CMV-seropositive. The V and J genes are TRBV6-5 and TRBJ2-7; weak D call: TRBD1 (5 bases). Input material: PBMCs. The CDR3 sequence is CATVTGSEQYF. For the CDR3, the DNA is TGTGCCACCGTTACAGGTTCCGAGCAGTACTTC.